This T cell receptor (beta chain) stems from a study of control samples from healthy donors and cancer patients. The table came from immunoSEQ multiplex PCR; TCRdb's copy has only in-frame clones and leaves some out. Here the sample spans fewer than 90,000 clones, approximately 91% being singletons. The TCR sequence derives from a woman between 50 and 59 years old in good health. The source material was blood.

The CDR3, as DNA: TGTGCCAGCAGTTTAGTCCTAAACTATGGCTACACCTTC. As protein: CASSLVLNYGYTF. The V call is TRBV12-3 or TRBV12-4, the J call TRBJ1-2; no clear D gene. The CDR3 is made up of 13 amino acids. V shed 1 base and J shed 2 bases, with 5 bases lying between them.